This T cell receptor (beta chain) was identified during a study of cytomegalovirus exposure and HLA in healthy donors (dated by TCRdb to 2016 to 2017). Some background on the complete study: An earlier analysis of around 600 of the donors reported approximately 290 Gb of sequence data and some 120 million unique TCR beta sequences from about 179 million T cells. HLA typing included class I and class II loci at four-digit resolution. Alongside the repertoire data, information on donor age, sex, ethnicity and CMV serostatus was compiled. An earlier analysis of 587 of the donors applied high-throughput TCR beta sequencing to assess whether each TCR beta V gene segment acted as functional or pseudogenic. To predict cytomegalovirus infection status, the study combined high-throughput TCR immunosequencing, statistical association of individual TCRs with disease status, and machine learning. The study aimed to test whether cataloging public T cell receptors could reveal signatures of past pathogen exposure. Among about 390 genotyped donors of the cohort, an average of around 240,000 unique TCR beta nucleotide sequences were sequenced per donor, about a sixth of them non-productive. A later analysis re-analyzed previously published TCR beta repertoires from 600 to 850 donors and added high-resolution HLA genotyping to study TCR occurrence patterns. An early release that covered 500 to 800 HLA-typed donors contained approximately 300 gigabases of sequencing data and around 85 million unique TCR sequences. Four to six DR-DQ haplotypes were handled as single units for association and clustering, since linkage in the cohort was strong. The study used immunosequencing to profile the T cell repertoires of approximately 640 subjects and linked those repertoires to cytomegalovirus serostatus. Genome-wide SNP genotypes for about 55% of the roughly 670 donors were used in a later genetic analysis, which treated that subset as a discovery cohort. Every repertoire in the discovery cohort had been generated on one and the same sequencing platform. Rather than using new phenotypic data, the later analysis identified candidate immune exposures from TCR beta sequences and from how often those sequences occurred across donors. Among the roughly 400 genotyped donors, around 79% belonged to the genetic ancestry cluster associated with self-reported Caucasian donors. Typing coverage differed by locus: A, B, C, DRB1 and DQB1 were typed in roughly 620-640 donors, DQA1 in 500 to 550, DPA1 in approximately 610, and DPB1 in about 450. Besides the first cohort of under 700 subjects, a separate validation cohort made up of over 100 different subjects was used. The paper as a whole reports these results and caveats: Only TCR beta chains were sequenced in this cohort, and the absence of alpha or paired-chain data limited detectable features. While some public TCRs were present in many individuals, most TCR sequences turned up only very rarely across donors. A later analysis reported that several top co-occurrence clusters appeared linked to parvovirus B19, influenza, CMV and Epstein-Barr virus. A further reported finding was that TCR beta sequences accurately predicted the HLA-A and HLA-B alleles for most subjects in the first cohort. In a later analysis, 16,951 TCR beta sequences were associated with specific HLA alleles at a false discovery rate of 0.05. A few of the identified cytomegalovirus-associated TCR beta chains were confirmed in vitro to be specific for cytomegalovirus antigens. The sequencing pipeline was judged likely to have produced a cluster of highly shared sequence variants as a technical artifact. The earlier analysis of about 600 of the donors excluded some 15 rarely observed V segments, including chromosome 9 orphons, because counts were too low. Broadly in line with IMGT annotations, most TCR beta V segments showed up in productive rearrangements about 90% or about 30% of the time in an earlier analysis of 450 to 750 of the donors. When HLA alleles, especially DR and DQ, strongly co-occurred, attributing TCR associations to individual alleles was difficult. Some IMGT-functional V segments, including TRBV6-2 and TRBV6-3, could not be told apart with the 87-base-pair reads, so those segments were excluded. Presence/absence analyses assumed roughly uniform sequencing depth across donors, an assumption that may not hold. A later analysis found that TCR association rates varied across HLA loci, with DRB1 alleles showing the most associated TCRs and HLA-C alleles the fewest. HLA typing was unavailable for some donors at each locus, so association tests used only the typed subset. Linkage disequilibrium might explain the correlated functional status among segregating V segments, but an unknown experimental factor could not be excluded. A later analysis found that most CMV-associated TCR beta chains appeared HLA-restricted, with HLA associations seemingly driven largely by CMV exposure. In a later genetic analysis, a missense DCLRE1C variant was associated with V-gene and J-gene trimming of TCR beta chains, and the association was replicated in an independent cohort. A later genetic analysis reported fewer N-insertions in productive TCRs among donors in an Asian-associated ancestry cluster than the approximately 700-donor mean. In a later analysis, HLA-associated TCR beta chains showed more clonal expansion and lower generation probabilities than non-associated chains that were equally common. For the cohort, immune exposure information was limited to CMV serostatus. The classifier was reported to diagnose cytomegalovirus status with high specificity and sensitivity in both the original and validation cohorts. In the study, around 150 TCR beta chains were listed as associated with cytomegalovirus. According to the authors, the approach could potentially be generalized to other disease states and immunological phenotypes.

The cohort comprised approximately 700 healthy bone marrow donors. At the time of sampling, all cohort members were nominally healthy, though unrecorded immune exposures were likely present. The donor was CMV seropositive and belonged to the group of about 290 seropositive cohort members. Each donor provided a peripheral blood sample, and peripheral blood mononuclear cells were used for TCR beta sequencing. The Qiagen DNeasy Blood Extraction Kit was used to extract genomic DNA from the blood cell samples. Measured from the cysteine to the phenylalanine, the CDR3 is 12 residues long. Only the CDR3 DNA stays, 36 bases, in frame from base 1. According to the germline V gene (reference sequence), CDR1 reads LNHDA and CDR2 reads SQIVND. Library prep was done by the immunoSEQ multiplex PCR assay. For the multiplex PCR, a mixture combining 60 forward primers for TCR Vbeta segments and 13 reverse primers for TCR Jbeta segments was used. A multiplex PCR assay on genomic DNA amplified the CDR3 region of rearranged TCR beta genes. The amplified TCR beta libraries were sequenced on the Illumina HiSeq System as 87-base-pair reads. In the paper's pipeline: In a later analysis, 80 million or so unique TCR beta chains were counted across the 500 to 700 repertoires, and roughly 9.9 million of these chains were shared by at least two donors. A nearest-neighbor algorithm error-corrected the raw reads and collapsed the reads into unique sequences, merging closely related sequences to remove PCR and sequencing errors. CDR3 sequences were aligned to IMGT reference sequences to assign V, D and J gene segments. For a sequence to be retained, at least a six-nucleotide match to both a V gene segment and a J gene segment was required. A rearrangement counted as productive if the CDR3 had no stop codons and remained in frame with V and J, and every other rearrangement counted as non-productive. CDR3 was defined by IMGT convention, running from the second conserved V-encoded cysteine to the conserved J-encoded phenylalanine. In an earlier analysis of just under 600 of the donors, sequences lacking an unambiguous match to a single V gene segment were excluded. An earlier analysis of 550 to 650 of the donors classified V segments as functional when productive rearrangements were above 56.7% and as segregating when the standard deviation between donors was above 5%. To diagnose cytomegalovirus status from the catalog of TCR beta chain sequences, a statistical classification framework was built. In a later analysis, TCR nucleotide sequences were compared against IMGT/GENE-DB human TR gene sequences so that V and J genes could be assigned. In a later analysis, CDR3 sequences and most-parsimonious VDJ recombination scenarios were assigned using the TCRdist pipeline. In a later analysis, each TCR beta chain was defined by its CDR3 amino acid sequence together with its V-gene family, and reads lacking a unique V-gene family were excluded. To address suspected cross-contamination and a sequencing artifact, a later analysis removed roughly 580 highly shared, low-generation-probability nucleotide sequences. For each public chain, a later analysis derived a clonal expansion index from normalized ranks of inferred template counts within each repertoire. Generation probabilities in a later analysis came from a VDJ recombination model fitted to out-of-frame rearrangements, and those results were checked against IGoR. Hypergeometric tests were used in a later analysis to score TCR-TCR, TCR-HLA and TCR-CMV co-occurrence, with a repertoire-size bias correction applied to the TCR pairs. False discovery rates were estimated in a later analysis by permuting HLA or CMV assignments 20 times. In a later analysis, co-occurring TCRs were grouped with DBSCAN, and TCRdist sequence similarity was added when clustering was performed within HLA-allele-positive subsets. Co-occurrence clustering excluded repertoires with fewer than 30,000 or more than 120,000 public chains, plus five with anomalous nucleotide sharing. TCRdb re-hosts the immuneACCESS table, in-frame sequences only. Its copies lack some clones; in the studies checked, an unresolved V gene accounts for under half of them, and the cause for the rest is not known. V and J calls and clone size follow that table, whereas D and trimming were derived from the DNA. This sample gives 150,000 to 200,000 clones in total; 78% of them show up just once. The ten top clones hold roughly 6.4% of the sample.

Turning to this clone: Which antigen it targets is not known. Base qualities are not recorded, but no much larger clone differs from it by a single base.

The rearranged chain carries TRBV19 and TRBJ2-5; D gene: possibly TRBD2, on 5 matching bases. The closer fit of TRBJ2-7 to the DNA end suggests the J call may be wrong. This receptor was identified in a woman in her thirties or forties in good health and CMV-seropositive. The specimen sequenced was PBMCs. CDR3 region: CASTGGPYEQYF. Read as DNA, the sequence is TGTGCCAGTACTGGAGGACCCTACGAGCAGTACTTC.